The rows below give T cell receptor beta chains drawn from one sample of a study of technical replicates of blood from a handful of donors. Clones were read by immunoSEQ multiplex PCR, and TCRdb kept only the in-frame ones, dropping some. This sample has about 75,000 clones, with approximately 90% found just once. Sequencing was performed on PBMCs. The receptor set was obtained from a human donor in good health. Some clones in this sample may be carry-over from other donors' samples. CDR3s include the opening cysteine and the closing phenylalanine or tryptophan. Fields, in order: V gene, J gene, D gene, clone size, CDR3 protein, CDR3 DNA. The D gene is left open where the match is weak. Size values are once, few and many counts, or a class for expanded clones, and some rows have none.

TRBV13,TRBJ2-5,NA,NA,CASDTGKSETQYF,TGTGCCAGTGATACGGGGAAGTCAGAGACCCAGTACTTC
TRBV4-2,TRBJ2-7,NA,NA,CASSNGGWTDYEQYF,TGTGCCAGCAGCAACGGGGGTTGGACCGACTACGAGCAGTACTTC
TRBV6-6,TRBJ2-7,TRBD1,NA,CASSPTSGTGSYEQYF,TGTGCCAGCAGTCCAACCTCCGGGACAGGGAGCTACGAGCAGTACTTC
TRBV7-8,TRBJ2-7,NA,NA,CASSLLYEQYF,TGTGCCAGCAGCTTACTCTACGAGCAGTACTTC
TRBV19,TRBJ2-7,NA,NA,CASSIGFGGNYEQYF,TGTGCCAGTAGTATAGGGTTTGGCGGAAACTACGAGCAGTACTTC
TRBV6-4,TRBJ2-7,TRBD1,NA,CASIGQGAWEQYF,TGTGCCAGCATCGGCCAGGGGGCTTGGGAGCAGTACTTC
TRBV28,TRBJ2-1,NA,NA,CASSLSRNEQFF,TGTGCCAGCAGTTTAAGTCGGAATGAGCAGTTCTTC
TRBV7-2,TRBJ1-2,NA,NA,CASSSYLSGSWGYTF,TGTGCCAGCAGCTCCTACCTCTCTGGGAGTTGGGGCTACACCTTC
TRBV7-2,TRBJ1-4,TRBD1,NA,CASSRTGLNEKLFF,TGTGCCAGCAGCCGGACAGGGCTTAATGAAAAACTGTTTTTT
TRBV18,TRBJ1-5,NA,few,CASSRGTETYQPQHF,TGTGCCAGCTCACGGGGGACTGAGACTTATCAGCCCCAGCATTTT
TRBV4-3,TRBJ2-7,TRBD2,once,CASSQEGRGEIYEQYF,TGCGCCAGCAGCCAAGAGGGGCGGGGGGAAATTTACGAGCAGTACTTC
TRBV7-2,TRBJ1-1,TRBD1,once,CASSPQGGSEAFF,TGTGCCAGCAGCCCGCAGGGGGGATCTGAAGCTTTCTTT
TRBV2,TRBJ1-2,NA,few,CASSKQGNYGYTF,TGTGCCAGCAGCAAACAGGGAAACTATGGCTACACCTTC
TRBV4-3,TRBJ1-1,NA,NA,CASSQKQTNTEAFF,TGCGCCAGCAGCCAAAAACAGACGAACACTGAAGCTTTCTTT